These 2 T cell receptor beta chains were all obtained from the same sample, sequenced in a study of blood T cell repertoires in COVID-19. The method was immunoSEQ multiplex PCR; TCRdb's version includes in-frame clones alone and lacks a portion of them. The sample lists 170,000 or so clones, 87% occurring once. The sequencing sample was made of PBMCs or T cells enriched from blood (not recorded which). Receptor source: a woman aged 45-65 years who had recovered from COVID-19.

V usage is TRBV4-1 and J usage is TRBJ1-1, with 10 bases that match TRBD1. Germline V CDR1 and CDR2: MGHRA, YSYEKL. This CDR3 has 14 amino acids. V gave up 4 bases and J gave up 5 bases; unmatched junction bases: 4. The CDR3 nucleotides are TGCGCCAGCAGCCTCGGGACAGGGGTAACTGAAGCTTTCTTT. This gives the protein CASSLGTGVTEAFF.

V usage is TRBV11-2 and J usage is TRBJ2-7, with a possible D match to TRBD2 (5 bases). The CDR3 is made up of 14 amino acids. Germline CDR1 and CDR2: SGHAT and FQNNGV. Trimming took 1 base from V and 3 from J, leaving 10 bases between them. The DNA of the CDR3 is TGTGCCAGCAGCTTAGTTCGAGGGAACTACGAGCAGTACTTC. As protein: CASSLVRGNYEQYF. Complete variable domain (other parts from reference TRBV11-2 and TRBJ2-7): EAGVAQSPRYKIIEKRQSVAFWCNPISGHATLYWYQQILGQGPKLLIQFQNNGVVDDSQLPKDRFSAERLKGVDSTLKIQPAKLEDSAVYLCASSLVRGNYEQYFGPGTRLTVT.